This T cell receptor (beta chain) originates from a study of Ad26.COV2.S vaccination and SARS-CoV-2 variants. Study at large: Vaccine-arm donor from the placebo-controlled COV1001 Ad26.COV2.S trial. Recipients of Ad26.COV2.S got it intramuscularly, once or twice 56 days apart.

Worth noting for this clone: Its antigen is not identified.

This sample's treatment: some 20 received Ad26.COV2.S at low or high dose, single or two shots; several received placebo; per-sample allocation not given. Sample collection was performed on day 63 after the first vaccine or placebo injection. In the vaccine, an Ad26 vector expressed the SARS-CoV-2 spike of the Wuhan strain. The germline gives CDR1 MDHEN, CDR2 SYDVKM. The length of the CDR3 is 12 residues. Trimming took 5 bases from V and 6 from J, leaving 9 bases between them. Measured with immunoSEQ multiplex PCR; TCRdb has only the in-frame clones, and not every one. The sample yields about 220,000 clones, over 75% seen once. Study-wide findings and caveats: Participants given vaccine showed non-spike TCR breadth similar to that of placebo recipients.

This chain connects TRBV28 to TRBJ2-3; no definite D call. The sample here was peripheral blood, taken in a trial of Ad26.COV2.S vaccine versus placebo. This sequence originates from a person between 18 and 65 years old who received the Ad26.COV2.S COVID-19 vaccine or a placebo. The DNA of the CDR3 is TGTGCCAGCAGTCCATTCCCTGATACGCAGTATTTT. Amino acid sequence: CASSPFPDTQYF. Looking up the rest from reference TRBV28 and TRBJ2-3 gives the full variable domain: DVKVTQSSRYLVKRTGEKVFLECVQDMDHENMFWYRQDPGLGLRLIYFSYDVKMKEKGDIPEGYSVSREKKERFSLILESASTNQTSMYLCASSPFPDTQYFGPGTRLTVL.